The next 10 T cell receptor beta chains were all read from a single sample in a study of blood T cell repertoires in COVID-19 (dated by TCRdb to 2020 to 2021). The library was built by means of the immunoSEQ multiplex PCR assay. TCRdb obtained this table from immuneACCESS and retained in-frame rearrangements with V and J assigned. These tables miss some clones; where compared with another copy, unresolved V genes account for less than half of the shortfall, and the remainder is unexplained. This sample has about 400,000 clones in its table, and approximately 89% of those were observed once. 1.5% to 2% of the sample goes to the ten largest clones. Sample: PBMCs or T cells enriched from blood (not recorded which). The receptors derive from a woman in her twenties or thirties who had recovered from COVID-19.

This rearrangement joins TRBV19 to TRBJ1-6; TRBD1 might be the D (5 bases). Germline CDR1 and CDR2: LNHDA and SQIVND (reference sequence). CDR3 length: 12 amino acids. V lost 4 bases, J lost 11 bases, and 9 bases lay in between. CDR3 bases: TGTGCCAGTAGTACAGGGAACCCACCCCTCCACTTT. Encoded protein: CASSTGNPPLHF.

V is TRBV30 and J is TRBJ1-1; 9 bases agree with TRBD1. This CDR3 comprises 15 residues. Germline lookup yields CDR1 GTSNPN and CDR2 SVGIG (reference sequence). V was clipped by 5 bases and J by 2 bases; unmatched bases: 9. The CDR3: CAWWGTGTLNTEAFF. The CDR3 region has the DNA TGTGCCTGGTGGGGGACAGGGACCCTTAACACTGAAGCTTTCTTT.

This chain uses TRBV11-2 with TRBJ2-5; the match to TRBD1 covers 7 bases. With V trimmed by 4 bases and J by 5 bases, 4 bases remained unmatched. CDR1 is SGHAT, CDR2 FQNNGV, per germline. CDR3 size: 13 residues. The chain's CDR3 is CASSSTGVETQYF. CDR3 nucleotides: TGTGCCAGCAGCTCTACAGGGGTTGAGACCCAGTACTTC.

This clone was seen once. The chain joins TRBV12-3 or TRBV12-4 to TRBJ2-7; possible D gene TRBD1, 6 bases. This CDR3 has 12 residues. V lost 6 bases and J 4 bases, leaving 10 bases between the germline ends. The CDR3 sequence is CASRQGSYEQYF. The CDR3 DNA sequence: TGTGCCAGCAGACAGGGTTCGTACGAGCAGTACTTC.

V usage is TRBV6-5 and J usage is TRBJ2-2; the D gene is possibly TRBD1 (5 bases). V gave up 0 bases and J gave up 4 bases, with 6 bases separating them. The CDR3 extends over 14 amino acids. Looked up from germline, CDR1 is MNHEY and CDR2 is SVGAGI. The CDR3 spells CASSYSRVTGELFF. CDR3 in DNA: TGTGCCAGCAGTTACTCCAGGGTCACCGGGGAGCTGTTTTTT.

The chain recombines TRBV9 with TRBJ2-7; D perhaps matches TRBD2 (6 bases). The CDR3 length is 13 residues. CDR1 and CDR2 from the germline V gene are SGDLS and YYNGEE. The CDR3 DNA sequence: TGTGCTTCTGGGCGGGGTGTCTCGGGGGAGCAGTACTTC. It codes for CASGRGVSGEQYF.

The chain couples TRBV5-4 to TRBJ2-2, with D possibly matching TRBD2 (5 bases). The CDR3 runs to 13 residues. Germline V CDR1 and CDR2: SGHNT, YYREEE (reference sequence). Between the trimmed V and J ends, which lost 0 bases and 5 bases, there was a span of 5 bases. CDR3 DNA sequence: TGTGCCAGCAGCTTGGGCGGGACCGGGGAGCTGTTTTTT. Protein: CASSLGGTGELFF.

V gene TRBV5-1 combines with J gene TRBJ2-1; a possible D gene is TRBD2 (7 bases). The CDR3 runs to 15 residues. Trimming removed 0 bases from V and 3 bases from J, with 10 bases in between. Germline CDR1 and CDR2: SGHRS and YFSETQ. The CDR3 DNA reads TGCGCCAGCAGCTTGGCGGGGGGCTTCTACAATGAGCAGTTCTTC. This gives the protein CASSLAGGFYNEQFF.

The chain combines TRBV6-5 with TRBJ1-1; D perhaps matches TRBD1 (6 bases). The germline V gene has CDR1 MNHEY and CDR2 SVGAGI. V gave up 6 bases and J gave up 0 bases, with 14 bases separating them. The CDR3 has 15 amino acids. The CDR3 loop reads CASRSTGSLNTEAFF. In DNA, the CDR3 is TGTGCCAGCAGATCCACAGGGTCGTTGAACACTGAAGCTTTCTTT.

CDR3 protein: CASSLEPGQGYYEQYF. In nucleotides, the CDR3 is TGCGCCAGCAGCTTGGAACCGGGACAGGGGTACTACGAGCAGTACTTC. The J gene is TRBJ2-7, the V gene TRBV5-1; 10 positions agree with TRBD1. CDR3 size: 16 residues. Trimming at V came to 0 bases and at J to 3 bases, leaving 6 bases not matched to a gene. Germline CDR1 SGHRS, CDR2 YFSETQ.